This T cell receptor (beta chain) was found in a study of T-cell memory formation after mild COVID-19. TCRdb analysed the 5' RACE reads with MiXCR anew, one entry per CDR3 protein. The sample comprises some 280,000 distinct CDR3 sequences, about 16% of which are singletons, and approximately 23% rests with the top ten. This clonotype was picked up a small number of times. The germline V gene encodes CDR1 MNHEY and CDR2 SVGAGI. V dropped 1 base and J dropped 6 bases, with 7 bases sitting between them. This CDR3 spans 13 amino acids. The rearrangement uses TRBV6-5 and TRBJ1-5; a weak D match, TRBD1 (5 bases). The receptor was isolated from a man younger than 35 who had mild COVID-19 (a few samples of this study predate the infection). Cell type and time point are not known. Sequenced: PBMCs or a T cell subset sorted from them (not recorded which). The CDR3 spells CASSYYGGQPQHF. The CDR3 DNA reads as TGTGCCAGCAGTTACTACGGGGGTCAGCCCCAGCATTTT.